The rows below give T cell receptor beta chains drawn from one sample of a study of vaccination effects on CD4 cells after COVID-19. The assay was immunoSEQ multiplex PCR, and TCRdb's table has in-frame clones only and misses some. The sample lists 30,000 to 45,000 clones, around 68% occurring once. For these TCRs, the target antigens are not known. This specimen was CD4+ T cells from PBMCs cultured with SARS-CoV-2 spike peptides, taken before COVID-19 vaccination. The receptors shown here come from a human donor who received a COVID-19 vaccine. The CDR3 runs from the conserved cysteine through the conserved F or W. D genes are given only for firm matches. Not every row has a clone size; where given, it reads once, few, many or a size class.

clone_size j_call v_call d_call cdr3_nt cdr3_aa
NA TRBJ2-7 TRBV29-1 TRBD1 TGCAGCGTTGAGGGGACAGACTACGAGCAGTACTTC CSVEGTDYEQYF
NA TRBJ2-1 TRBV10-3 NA TGTGCCGTCAGTCAAAGCCGGCGGTCCGATGAGCAGTTCTTC CAVSQSRRSDEQFF
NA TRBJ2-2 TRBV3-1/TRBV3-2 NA TGTGCCAGCAGCCGGGGGACGTCTGATACCGGGGAGCTGTTTTTT CASSRGTSDTGELFF
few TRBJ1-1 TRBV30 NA TGTGCCTGGGGTCCCGGACGCACTGAAGCTTTCTTT CAWGPGRTEAFF
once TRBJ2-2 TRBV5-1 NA TGCGCCAGCAGCCTGGGTATGACCGGGGAGCTGTTTTTT CASSLGMTGELFF
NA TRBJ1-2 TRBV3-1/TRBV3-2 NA TGTGCCAGCAGCCAAGAAGCGGGAGGGTTGAACTATGGCTACACCTTC CASSQEAGGLNYGYTF
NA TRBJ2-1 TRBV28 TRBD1 TGTGCCAGCAGTTTATTACGGACAGGGGGTTACAATGAGCAGTTCTTC CASSLLRTGGYNEQFF
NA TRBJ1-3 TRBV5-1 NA TGCGCCAGCAGGGTTGCCTCTGGAAACACCATATATTTT CASRVASGNTIYF
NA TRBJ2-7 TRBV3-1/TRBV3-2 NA TGTGCCAGCAGCCAGGGATTAGAGGGACGTTCGGCGTACTTC CASSQGLEGRSAYF
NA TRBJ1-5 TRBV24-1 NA TGTGCCACCAGTGATCATCGGGGAAATCAGCCCCAGCATTTT CATSDHRGNQPQHF
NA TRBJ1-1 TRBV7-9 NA TGTGCCAGCAGCTTAGGGGGGCGGCTGAACACTGAAGCTTTCTTT CASSLGGRLNTEAFF
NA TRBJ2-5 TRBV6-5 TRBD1 TGTGCCAGCAGCAGGGGGCGGGGAGAGACCCAGTACTTC CASSRGRGETQYF
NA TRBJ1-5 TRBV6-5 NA TGTGCCACCAGATCGGGGGGCCAGCCCCAGCATTTT CATRSGGQPQHF
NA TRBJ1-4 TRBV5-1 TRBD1 TGCGCCAGCAGCCCCTCCGGGACAGCTAATGAAAAACTGTTTTTT CASSPSGTANEKLFF
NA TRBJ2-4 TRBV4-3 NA TGCGCCAGCAGCCAAGACTTCACAAGTTCAGACATTCAGTACTTC CASSQDFTSSDIQYF
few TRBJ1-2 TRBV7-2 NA TGTGCCAGCAGCTTAGCGAGCGGCAACCTCTATGGCTACACCTTC CASSLASGNLYGYTF
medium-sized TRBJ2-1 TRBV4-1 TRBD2 TGCGCCAGCAGCCCCCTATGGGCTAGCGGGACTAGGAATGAGCAGTTCTTC CASSPLWASGTRNEQFF
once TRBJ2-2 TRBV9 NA TGTGCCAGCAGCGGTGACTACACCGGGGAGCTGTTTTTT CASSGDYTGELFF
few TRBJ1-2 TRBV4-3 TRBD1 TGCGCCAGCAGCCAAGATGGGATTGGCAACAGGGGAATTTATGGCTACACCTTC CASSQDGIGNRGIYGYTF
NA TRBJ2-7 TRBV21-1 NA TGTGCCAGCAGCAAAGGGGCGGGAGGGAGGAACGAGCAGTACTTC CASSKGAGGRNEQYF
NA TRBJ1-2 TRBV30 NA TGTGCCTGGAGTGCTACGATCTATGGCTACACCTTC CAWSATIYGYTF
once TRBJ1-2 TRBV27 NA TGTGCCAGCAGTTTTAGGCAGGAAGGGGGCTACACCTTC CASSFRQEGGYTF
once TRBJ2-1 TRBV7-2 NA TGTGCCAGCAGCCCCCAAGGGGGGGGATACAATGAGCAGTTCTTC CASSPQGGGYNEQFF
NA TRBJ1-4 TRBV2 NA TGTGCCAGCCACAGGGATGAAAAACTGTTTTTT CASHRDEKLFF
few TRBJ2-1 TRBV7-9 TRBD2 TGTGCCAGCAGCTCCCGGGGGGACAATGAGCAGTTCTTC CASSSRGDNEQFF
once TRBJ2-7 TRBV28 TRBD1 TGTGCCACCACAGCCCCCGGACAGGGAACCTACGAGCAGTACTTC CATTAPGQGTYEQYF
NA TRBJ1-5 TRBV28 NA TGTGTCAGCGTCAGGGGCGGGAGCAATCAGCCCCAGCATTTT CVSVRGGSNQPQHF
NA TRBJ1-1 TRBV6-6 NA TGTGCCAGCAGTCGCGAGAATACTGAAGCTTTCTTT CASSRENTEAFF
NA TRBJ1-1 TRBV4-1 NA TGCGCCAGCAGCCAGGGGGCTATGAACACTGAAGCTTTCTTT CASSQGAMNTEAFF
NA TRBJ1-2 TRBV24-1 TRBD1 TGTGCCACCAGTGATCCCGGTGGGCCGAGGGGGCCCTTTGGCTACACCTTC CATSDPGGPRGPFGYTF
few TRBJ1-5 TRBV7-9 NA TGTGCCAGCAGCTTCACAGGGAAAGGGGAACAGCCCCAGCATTTT CASSFTGKGEQPQHF
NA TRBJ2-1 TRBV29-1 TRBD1 TGCAGCGTTGAAGGGACAGGGGCCCCCAATGAGCAGTTCTTC CSVEGTGAPNEQFF
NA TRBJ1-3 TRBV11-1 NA TGTGCCAGCAGCTTATCATCCGCTGGCTCTGGAAACACCATATATTTT CASSLSSAGSGNTIYF
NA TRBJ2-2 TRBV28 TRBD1 TGTGCCAGCAGGACGGACAGGGTGCGCTCCGGGGAGCTGTTTTTT CASRTDRVRSGELFF
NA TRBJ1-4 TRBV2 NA TGTGCCAGCAGACGCGACAGGTTTGCTAATGAAAAACTGTTTTTT CASRRDRFANEKLFF
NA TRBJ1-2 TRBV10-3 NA TGTGCCATCAGGGCAACGGAGAACTATGGCTACACCTTC CAIRATENYGYTF
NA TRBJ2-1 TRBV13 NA TGTGCCAGCGGATTAGGGGGGGCTACCGGGCAGTTCTTC CASGLGGATGQFF
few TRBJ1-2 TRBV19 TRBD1 TGTGCCAGTAGGACAGGGAACTATGGCTACACCTTC CASRTGNYGYTF
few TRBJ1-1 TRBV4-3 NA TGCGCCAGCAGCCAAACTTGGATGAACACTGAAGCTTTCTTT CASSQTWMNTEAFF
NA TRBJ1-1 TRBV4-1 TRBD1 TGCGCCAGCAGCCAGGACAGGGTGGGGAACACTGAAGCTTTCTTT CASSQDRVGNTEAFF
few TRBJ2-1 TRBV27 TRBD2 TGTGCCAGCACCTGGGGGGGAGGGCAAAGTGAGCAGTTCTTC CASTWGGGQSEQFF
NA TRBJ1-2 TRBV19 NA TGTGCCAGTGGTAAAGCCGGGGCCCCATATGGCTACACCTTC CASGKAGAPYGYTF